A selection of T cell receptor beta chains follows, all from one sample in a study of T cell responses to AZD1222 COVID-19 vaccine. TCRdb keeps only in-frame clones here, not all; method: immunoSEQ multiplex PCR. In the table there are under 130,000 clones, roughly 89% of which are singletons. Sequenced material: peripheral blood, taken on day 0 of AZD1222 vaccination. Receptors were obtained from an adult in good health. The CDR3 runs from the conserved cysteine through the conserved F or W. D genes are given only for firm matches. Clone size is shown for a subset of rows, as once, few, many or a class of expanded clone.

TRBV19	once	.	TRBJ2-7	CASTDRASSYEQYF	TGTGCCAGTACCGATCGGGCGAGCTCCTACGAGCAGTACTTC
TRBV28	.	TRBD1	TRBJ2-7	CASSYPGQGYEQYF	TGTGCCAGCAGTTACCCGGGACAGGGGTACGAGCAGTACTTC
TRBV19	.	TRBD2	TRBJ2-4	CASSKPGLAGGPDIQYF	TGTGCCAGTAGTAAACCGGGACTAGCGGGAGGGCCAGACATTCAGTACTTC
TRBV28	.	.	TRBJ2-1	CASSLSPGSQGGYEQFF	TGTGCCAGCAGTTTATCCCCCGGCTCTCAGGGGGGTTATGAGCAGTTCTTC
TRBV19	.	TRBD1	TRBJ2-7	CASSPRDRAFGEQYF	TGTGCCAGTAGCCCCCGGGACAGGGCCTTTGGGGAGCAGTACTTC
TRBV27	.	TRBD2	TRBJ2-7	CASSLSSGLGVEQYF	TGTGCCAGCAGTTTATCGTCGGGACTAGGGGTGGAGCAGTACTTC
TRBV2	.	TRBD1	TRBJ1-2	CASSADRVTGYTF	TGTGCCAGCAGTGCGGACAGGGTCACAGGCTACACCTTC
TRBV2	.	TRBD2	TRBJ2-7	CASSEHGGSSYEQYF	TGTGCCAGCAGTGAACATGGCGGGAGCTCCTACGAGCAGTACTTC
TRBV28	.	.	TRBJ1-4	CASGKSLNEKLFF	TGTGCCAGCGGGAAATCTCTTAATGAAAAACTGTTTTTT
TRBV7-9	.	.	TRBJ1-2	CASSLGNNPGYTF	TGTGCCAGCAGCTTAGGTAACAACCCGGGCTACACCTTC
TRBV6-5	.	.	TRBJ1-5	CASSRQTNSNQPQHF	TGTGCCAGCAGTCGACAGACGAATAGCAATCAGCCCCAGCATTTT
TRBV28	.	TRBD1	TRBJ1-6	CASRNRGLHNSPLHF	TGTGCCAGCAGAAACAGGGGGCTCCATAATTCACCCCTCCACTTT
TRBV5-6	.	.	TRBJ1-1	CASSPAGVNTEAFF	TGTGCCAGCAGCCCCGCAGGGGTGAACACTGAAGCTTTCTTT
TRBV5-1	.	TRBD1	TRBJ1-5	CASSEGQRNQPQHF	TGCGCCAGCAGCGAGGGACAGCGCAATCAGCCCCAGCATTTT
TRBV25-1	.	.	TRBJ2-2	CASKPLQTGELFF	TGTGCCAGCAAGCCCCTACAGACCGGGGAGCTGTTTTTT
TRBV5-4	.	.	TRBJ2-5	CASSWGTPGVGETQYF	TGTGCCAGCAGCTGGGGCACTCCAGGGGTGGGCGAGACCCAGTACTTC
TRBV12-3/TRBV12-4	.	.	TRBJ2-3	CASSLTGTDTQYF	TGTGCCAGCAGTTTAACAGGCACAGATACGCAGTATTTT
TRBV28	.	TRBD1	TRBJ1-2	CATWDRVLGGYTF	TGTGCCACCTGGGACAGGGTCTTGGGTGGCTACACCTTC
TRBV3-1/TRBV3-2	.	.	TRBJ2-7	CASSILGYEQYF	TGTGCCAGCAGCATCCTCGGCTACGAGCAGTACTTC
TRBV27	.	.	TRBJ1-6	CASRGPTDGLHF	TGTGCCAGCAGAGGACCCACGGACGGCCTCCACTTT
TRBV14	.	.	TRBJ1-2	CASSPTGMSYTF	TGTGCCAGCAGCCCTACAGGGATGAGCTACACCTTC
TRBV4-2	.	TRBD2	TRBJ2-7	CASSQGVAGSYEQYF	TGTGCCAGCAGCCAGGGGGTAGCGGGAAGCTACGAGCAGTACTTC
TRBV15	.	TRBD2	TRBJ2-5	CATGGSPPQETQYF	TGTGCCACGGGGGGGTCCCCGCCCCAAGAGACCCAGTACTTC
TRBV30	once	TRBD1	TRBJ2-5	CAWSSGGQGSRTQYF	TGTGCCTGGAGCTCAGGAGGACAGGGATCGAGGACCCAGTACTTC
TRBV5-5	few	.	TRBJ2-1	CASSQTDSSYNEQFF	TGTGCCAGCAGCCAGACAGATAGCTCCTACAATGAGCAGTTCTTC
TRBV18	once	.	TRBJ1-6	CASSPLGRNSPLHF	TGTGCCAGCTCACCCCTCGGCAGGAATTCACCCCTCCACTTT
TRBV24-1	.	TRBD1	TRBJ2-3	CATSDFRTGYTDTQYF	TGTGCCACCAGTGATTTCCGGACAGGGTACACAGATACGCAGTATTTT
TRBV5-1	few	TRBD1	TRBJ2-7	CASSPGTAFYEQYF	TGCGCCAGCAGCCCTGGGACAGCCTTCTACGAGCAGTACTTC
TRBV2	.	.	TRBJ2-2	CASSEGATGELFF	TGTGCCAGCAGTGAAGGAGCCACCGGGGAGCTGTTTTTT
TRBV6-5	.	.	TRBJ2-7	CAVRAVPYEQYF	TGTGCCGTCCGAGCGGTCCCCTACGAGCAGTACTTC
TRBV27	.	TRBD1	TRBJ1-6	CASSPMDRGRSSPLHF	TGTGCCAGCAGTCCCATGGACAGGGGGCGCAGTTCACCCCTCCACTTT
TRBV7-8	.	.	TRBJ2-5	CASSLSETQYF	TGTGCCAGCAGCTTAAGTGAGACCCAGTACTTC
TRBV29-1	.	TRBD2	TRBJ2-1	CSVGWGTSVNNEQFF	TGCAGCGTTGGGTGGGGGACTAGCGTCAACAATGAGCAGTTCTTC